The following is a T cell receptor beta chain sequence with its context. Sequencing used immunoSEQ multiplex PCR; TCRdb keeps in-frame clones, though not all of them. The table lists under 130,000 clones, roughly 80% of them singletons. These data come from a study of blood T cell repertoires in COVID-19. What was sequenced was peripheral blood. This sequence was found in a woman aged 70 to 79 with acute or convalescent COVID-19.

CDR3 loop: CASSLEQVGYGYTF. In DNA form, the CDR3 reads TGTGCCAGCAGCTTAGAGCAGGTTGGCTATGGCTACACCTTC. The chain couples TRBV7-9 to TRBJ1-2; D gene unclear. Trimming shortened V by 1 base and J by 4 bases, and 10 bases separated the two germline ends. CDR3 size: 14 residues. The germline gives CDR1 SEHNR, CDR2 FQNEAQ (reference sequence).